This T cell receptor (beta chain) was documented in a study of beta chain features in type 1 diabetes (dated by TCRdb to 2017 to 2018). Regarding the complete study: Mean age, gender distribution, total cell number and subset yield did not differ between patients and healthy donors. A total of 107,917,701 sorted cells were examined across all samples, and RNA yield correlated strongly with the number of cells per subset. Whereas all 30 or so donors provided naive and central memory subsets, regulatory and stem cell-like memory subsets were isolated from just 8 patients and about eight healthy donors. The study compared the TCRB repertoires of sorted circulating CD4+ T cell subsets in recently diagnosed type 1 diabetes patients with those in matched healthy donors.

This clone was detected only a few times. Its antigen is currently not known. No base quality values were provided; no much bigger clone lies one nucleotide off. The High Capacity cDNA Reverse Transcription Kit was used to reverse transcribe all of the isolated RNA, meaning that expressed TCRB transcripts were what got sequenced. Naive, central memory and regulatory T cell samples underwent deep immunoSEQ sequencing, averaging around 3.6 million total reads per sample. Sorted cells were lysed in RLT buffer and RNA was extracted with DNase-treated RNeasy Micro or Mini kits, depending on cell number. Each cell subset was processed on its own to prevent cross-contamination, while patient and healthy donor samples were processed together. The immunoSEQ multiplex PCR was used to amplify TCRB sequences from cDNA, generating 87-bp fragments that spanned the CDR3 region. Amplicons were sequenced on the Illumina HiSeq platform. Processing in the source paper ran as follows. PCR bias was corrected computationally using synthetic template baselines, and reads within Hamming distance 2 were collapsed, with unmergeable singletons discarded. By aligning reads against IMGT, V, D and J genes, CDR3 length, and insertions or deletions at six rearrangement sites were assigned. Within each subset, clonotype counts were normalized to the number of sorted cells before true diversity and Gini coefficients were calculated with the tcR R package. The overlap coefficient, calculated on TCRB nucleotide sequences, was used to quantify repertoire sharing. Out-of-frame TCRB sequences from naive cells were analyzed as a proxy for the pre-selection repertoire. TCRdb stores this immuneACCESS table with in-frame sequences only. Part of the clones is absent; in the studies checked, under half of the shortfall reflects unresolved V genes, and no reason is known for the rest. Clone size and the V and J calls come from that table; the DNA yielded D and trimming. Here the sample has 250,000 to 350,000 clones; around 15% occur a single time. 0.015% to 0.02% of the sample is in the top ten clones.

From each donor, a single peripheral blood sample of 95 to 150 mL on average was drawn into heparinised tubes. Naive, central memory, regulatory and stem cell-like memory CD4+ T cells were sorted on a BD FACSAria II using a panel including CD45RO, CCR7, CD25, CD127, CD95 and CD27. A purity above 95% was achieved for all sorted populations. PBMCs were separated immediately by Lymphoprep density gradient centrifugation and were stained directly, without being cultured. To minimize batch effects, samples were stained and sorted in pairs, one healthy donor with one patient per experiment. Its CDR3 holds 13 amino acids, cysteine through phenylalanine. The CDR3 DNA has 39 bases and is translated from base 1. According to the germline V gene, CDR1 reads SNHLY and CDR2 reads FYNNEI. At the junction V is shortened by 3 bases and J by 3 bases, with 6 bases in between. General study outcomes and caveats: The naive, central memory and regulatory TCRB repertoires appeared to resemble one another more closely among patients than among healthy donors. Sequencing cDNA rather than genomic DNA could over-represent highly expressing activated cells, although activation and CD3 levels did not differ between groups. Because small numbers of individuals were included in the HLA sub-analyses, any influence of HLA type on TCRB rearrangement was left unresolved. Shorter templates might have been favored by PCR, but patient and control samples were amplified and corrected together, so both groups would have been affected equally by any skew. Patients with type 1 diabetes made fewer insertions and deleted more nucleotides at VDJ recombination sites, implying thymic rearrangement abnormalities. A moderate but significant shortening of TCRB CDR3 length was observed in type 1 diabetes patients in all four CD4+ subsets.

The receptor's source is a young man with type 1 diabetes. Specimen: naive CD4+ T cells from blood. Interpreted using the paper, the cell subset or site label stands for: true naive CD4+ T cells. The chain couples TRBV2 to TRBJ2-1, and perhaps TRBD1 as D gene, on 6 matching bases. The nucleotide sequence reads TGTGCCAGCAGTGAGGGACACTACAATGAGCAGTTCTTC. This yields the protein CASSEGHYNEQFF.